One TCR beta chain is described in this entry. Which antigen it targets is not known. Read sequence stops 3 residues before the CDR3 end, and the germline J gene provides the missing end. The source of the sample is a study of T cells in women clearing cervical HPV infection (dated by TCRdb to 2016 to 2019). Background for the entire study: Cases were approximately 25 women with histologically confirmed HPV16-related CIN3 or worse, including a couple of invasive cancers. Controls were 25 or so women whose single incident HPV16 infection cleared within 12 months without precancer or cancer developing. Blood from cases was collected at the visit where the lesion was first found, while blood from controls was collected once the infection could no longer be detected. Among cases, blood sampling came a median of nearly 150 days after lesion detection, with an interquartile range of roughly 85 to 200 days. HLA typing was available for only a few women, so HLA type could not be excluded as a confounder. The exploratory proof-of-principle case-control study was nested within the Guanacaste HPV Natural History Study in Costa Rica and compared TCR repertoires across cervical HPV16 outcomes. Cases were matched to controls by age within five years and by the year the sample was collected. Median age was about 30 years in cases versus 37 to 40 in controls, and baseline characteristics did not differ significantly. The parent cohort enrolled 10,000 or so women aged 18 or older in Guanacaste, Costa Rica, during about 1993 to 1994 and followed them for less than 8 years. Quality controls consisted of five blinded duplicates per group, for a total of some 60 samples made up of approximately 50 participants and ten or so replicates.

Every participant had a single incident cervical HPV16 infection, and prevalent HPV16 infections were excluded. Cervical HPV DNA was detected by MY09/MY11 PCR, and genotyping was performed by dot-blot hybridization. Roughly 16 mL of heparinized blood were centrifuged, and the buffy coat was split into aliquots, frozen at -30 degrees C, and then kept at -80 degrees C. QIAGEN kits were used to extract genomic DNA from buffy coat specimens. In the germline V gene, CDR1 corresponds to KGHDR and CDR2 to SFDVKD. Reading from cysteine to phenylalanine, the CDR3 counts 12 amino acids. Sequencing covers 27 bases of the CDR3, shown here with the frame starting at base 1. Trimming costs V 10 bases and J 6 bases, and their ends lie 14 bases apart. The immunoSEQ assay used multiplex PCR to amplify TCR beta CDR3 regions from an average of roughly 1.2 ug of genomic DNA per sample. The assay corrected primer bias using a complete synthetic TCR repertoire to establish an amplification baseline. Amplicons were sequenced on the Illumina platform. On the authors' methods: Error correction of the sequences involved clustering with frequency ratios plus a modified nearest-neighbor algorithm, after which the sequences were analyzed in the immunoSEQ Analyzer using IMGT gene definitions. At each rarefaction depth, TCR richness and evenness were averaged over 20 rarefaction repeats, and samples with fewer sequences than the depth were excluded. Wilcoxon rank sum tests with FDR correction were used to compare V, D and J gene relative abundances between the groups. Blinded duplicates gave an intraclass correlation of more than 90% for TCR richness and an average of approximately 83% across 66 gene segments. This immuneACCESS table, as held by TCRdb, lists in-frame sequences with V and J called but not all clones. Of the missing ones, under half trace to an unresolved V gene in checked studies; the others have no known cause. The V and J calls and the clone size are those of that table, but D and trimming were determined from the DNA. The table for this sample lists 35,000 to 45,000 clones. The ten largest clones take up 1.2% of the sample.

The study at large found these results: By combining richness with V gene abundances, random forest classifiers separated cases from controls with an estimated AUC of under 0.85. Because T-cell numbers per sample were unknown, differences in richness could reflect varying T-cell content rather than repertoire biology. Significantly higher TCR repertoire richness was observed in CIN3+ cases than in controls across sequencing depths, whereas no difference in evenness was found. The cross-sectional design could not show whether the associations came before the infection or were a result of it, and neither effector/memory subsets nor HPV-specific T cells were isolated. Lower TRBV6-7 relative abundance was observed in cases than in controls (roughly 0.11% versus 0.16%; Bonferroni P = 0.0008).

The sequence was collected from a woman between 18 and 75 years old with a cervical HPV16 infection that either progressed to CIN3+ or cleared (not recorded which). Source material: blood buffy coat. The rearranged chain carries TRBV24-1 and TRBJ1-2; D gene: possibly TRBD1, on 5 matching bases. CDR3 DNA (partial): TGTGCCACTCGTGCAGGGTCGGATGGC. It translates as CATRAGSDG. The entire CDR3 is CATRAGSDGYTF.